This is a list of T cell receptor beta chains from one sample in a study of CD8 T cells in Susac syndrome. In TCRdb, the immunoSEQ multiplex PCR reads were re-called with MiXCR into one record per CDR3 protein. The sample has about 160,000 distinct CDR3 sequences, roughly 94% seen once. The sample consisted of CD4+ T cells from PBMCs. The receptor set was obtained from a human donor with multiple sclerosis. Both conserved end residues are part of each CDR3. Each record gives: J gene, clone size, D gene, V gene, CDR3 DNA, CDR3 protein. The D gene is left open where the match is weak. Clone size appears in some rows only: once, few, many, or a class for an expanded clone.

J: TRBJ1-5; size: NA; D: TRBD1; V: TRBV20-1; DNA: TGCAGTGCTAACAGGATTCAGGGGGATTTGCGCCAGCCCCAGCATTTT; CDR3: CSANRIQGDLRQPQHF
J: TRBJ1-4; size: NA; D: NA; V: TRBV28; DNA: TGTGCCAGCAGTTCCCTGGGAACGGCTAATGAAAAACTGTTTTTT; CDR3: CASSSLGTANEKLFF
J: TRBJ2-7; size: NA; D: TRBD1; V: TRBV7-9; DNA: TGTGCCAGCAGCTCCCGACAGGGGGGTTGGTACTTC; CDR3: CASSSRQGGWYF
J: TRBJ1-4; size: NA; D: TRBD1; V: TRBV5-4; DNA: TGTGCCAGCAGCAGGAAGGACAGGGCTGACGAAAAACTGTTTTTT; CDR3: CASSRKDRADEKLFF
J: TRBJ2-6; size: once; D: NA; V: TRBV20-1; DNA: TGCAGTGCTAGCCGAAGCTCTGGGGCCAACGTCCTGACTTTC; CDR3: CSASRSSGANVLTF
J: TRBJ1-2; size: NA; D: NA; V: TRBV18; DNA: TGTGCCAGCTCGGAGCGGACAGATGGAATCTATGGCTACACCTTC; CDR3: CASSERTDGIYGYTF
J: TRBJ1-5; size: NA; D: NA; V: TRBV24-1; DNA: TGTGCCACCGGTGCCTATGGACCGCTCAATCAGCCCCAGCATTTT; CDR3: CATGAYGPLNQPQHF
J: TRBJ1-1; size: NA; D: NA; V: TRBV10-3; DNA: TGTGCCATCAGTGAGATGGGGAACACTGAAGCTTTCTTT; CDR3: CAISEMGNTEAFF
J: TRBJ2-1; size: NA; D: NA; V: TRBV24-1; DNA: TGTGCCACCAGTGATTTCACAGGAGACAATGAGCAGTTCTTC; CDR3: CATSDFTGDNEQFF
J: TRBJ1-1; size: NA; D: NA; V: TRBV27; DNA: TGTGCCAGCAGTTTTTTAAGTGGAGGGGATACTGAAGCTTTCTTT; CDR3: CASSFLSGGDTEAFF
J: TRBJ2-2; size: NA; D: NA; V: TRBV30; DNA: TGTGCCTGGAGCAGGGGTTCCGGGGAGCTGTTTTTT; CDR3: CAWSRGSGELFF
J: TRBJ2-2; size: NA; D: NA; V: TRBV5-6; DNA: TGTGCCAGCAGCTCCAGGACAGACTTGAACACCGGGGAGCTGTTTTTT; CDR3: CASSSRTDLNTGELFF
J: TRBJ2-5; size: NA; D: TRBD2; V: TRBV7-2; DNA: TGTGCCAGCAGCTTTGGGGGTAGCGGGAGGAGGGAGACCCAGTACTTC; CDR3: CASSFGGSGRRETQYF
J: TRBJ2-1; size: NA; D: NA; V: TRBV19; DNA: TGTGCCAGTATGGGTACAATCACTCCGTTCTTC; CDR3: CASMGTITPFF
J: TRBJ2-7; size: NA; D: TRBD1; V: TRBV6-2/TRBV6-3; DNA: TGTGCCAGCACCCCGGGAGGGGACAGGGGCTACGAGCAGTACTTC; CDR3: CASTPGGDRGYEQYF
J: TRBJ1-1; size: NA; D: NA; V: TRBV2; DNA: TGTGCCAGCAGTGTCGGCGCGGGGACTGAAGCTTTCTTT; CDR3: CASSVGAGTEAFF
J: TRBJ1-5; size: NA; D: NA; V: TRBV7-2; DNA: TGTGCCAGCAGTTTCGCAAATCAGCCCCAGCATTTT; CDR3: CASSFANQPQHF
J: TRBJ2-1; size: NA; D: NA; V: TRBV9; DNA: TGTGCCAGCAGCGCCAGAACCAAATGGAATGAGCAGTTCTTC; CDR3: CASSARTKWNEQFF
J: TRBJ2-7; size: few; D: TRBD1; V: TRBV3-1; DNA: TGTGCCAGCAGCCGGAGGACAGGCGGCGAGCAGTACTTC; CDR3: CASSRRTGGEQYF
J: TRBJ2-1; size: NA; D: NA; V: TRBV5-6; DNA: TGTGCCAGCAGCCCGGATAAAAGAACCTACAATGAGCAGTTCTTC; CDR3: CASSPDKRTYNEQFF